Reported below is one T cell receptor beta chain. Germline values: CDR1 KGHSH, CDR2 LQKENI. The CDR3 contains 17 residues. V lost 3 bases to trimming and J lost 4 bases; unmatched junction nucleotides: 6. The authors ran the assay at deep level. As processed by the authors: As immunoSEQ supplied junction-only sequences (without quality scores), filtering differed. The repertoire was sequenced with immunoSEQ multiplex PCR; TCRdb's copy has only in-frame clones and lacks some. The V and J calls and clone size are taken from that table; D and trimming were inferred from the DNA. There are around 440,000 clones in the sample; roughly three quarters occur only once, and 12% lies in the top ten. This entry is derived from a study of shared clonotypes between healthy human individuals. Overall study: The donor pool was made up of a couple of women and three men aged 18 to 49.

Extraction of genomic DNA in unsorted samples used roughly 94 million PBMCs. The chain employs TRBV18 and TRBJ2-2; 12 positions match TRBD2. This TCR derives from a woman aged 40 to 50 in good health. Some clones in this sample may be carry-over from other donors' samples. Sequencing was done on a sample of PBMCs. The CDR3 coding sequence is TGTGCCAGCTCACCTCCGACTAGCGGGAGCAGCACCGGGGAGCTGTTTTTT. This encodes CASSPPTSGSSTGELFF.